This entry describes one T cell receptor (beta chain). What it binds is not known. These data belong to a study of ipilimumab plus nivolumab after autologous stem cell transplantation. Turning to the study itself: The DLBCL cohort had primary refractory and relapsed disease, with 18-month progression-free survival of about 82% and 31%.

General study points: Authors suggest TCR repertoire, Treg phenotype and gut microbiota support further study.

Germline V gene sequence: CDR1 LGHNA, CDR2 YSLEER. Losses at the gene ends were 1 base for V and 2 bases for J; bases not matched to a gene: 4. CDR3 length: 17 amino acids. The data were produced by immunoSEQ multiplex PCR, yet TCRdb's version contains in-frame clones alone and is incomplete. The sample holds 10,000 to 15,000 clones, more than 70% seen once. Checkpoint therapy with ipilimumab 1 mg/kg began 14 to 28 days after transplant. The sequencing used PBMCs, collected in a trial of ipilimumab plus nivolumab as post-transplant consolidation. This TCR derives from a male donor with diffuse large B-cell lymphoma. The chain uses TRBV4-3 and TRBJ2-4; 11 nucleotides match TRBD2. CDR3 region: CASSQGVAGGTKNIQYF. CDR3 nucleotides: TGCGCCAGCAGCCAAGGGGTAGCGGGGGGGACCAAAAACATTCAGTACTTC.